This T cell receptor beta chain was obtained from a study of early T cells in non-severe SARS-CoV-2 infection. Study-level background: From unsorted whole blood, bulk RNA was sequenced, and the chains remained unpaired.

A note on this clonotype: Antigen unknown.

Individual cDNA molecules each received unique molecular identifiers attached to them. Via MiXCR, TCRdb re-called the 5' RACE reads, giving one row per CDR3 protein. The table has over 50,000 distinct CDR3 sequences, 7% to 10% seen once. This CDR3 comprises 15 residues. The V gene's germline CDR1 is SGHTA and CDR2 FQGTGA. J gave up 6 bases and V 5 bases, and 13 bases lay outside the gene matches. Overall study findings and caveats: Private and CD4 specificities were missed by VDJdb matching, which favored anti-spike CD8 responses.

The sample comprised whole blood. The rearrangement uses TRBV7-3 and TRBJ2-7, with TRBD2 matching 7 bases. The TCR comes from an adult who was a healthcare worker with PCR-confirmed SARS-CoV-2 infection or an uninfected control (not recorded which). CDR3 residues: CASSPGEGRAFEQYF. The CDR3 nucleotides read TGTGCCAGCAGCCCCGGGGAGGGGCGAGCCTTCGAGCAGTACTTC.